This TCR beta chain comes out of a study of blood T cells in healthy people across ages. Broader study findings: A roughly linear fall in TCR beta diversity per million T cells was seen with increasing age.

Germline V gene data show CDR1 as KGHDR and CDR2 as SFDVKD. V trimming: 4 bases; J trimming: 6 bases; junction bases outside the gene matches: 6. The CDR3 covers 14 residues. This clonotype showed up many times. Its antigen is undetermined. The study drew donors from healthy Caucasian individuals in Russia aged 6 to 90. The authors ran a second PCR of about 6 to 11 cycles using a sample-barcoded 5' primer and a J-beta primer mix. TCRdb processed the 5' RACE reads anew with MiXCR; each CDR3 protein has one entry. Of hundreds of thousands of distinct CDR3 sequences detected, 40% to 65% appear once; the ten largest clones hold roughly 13%.

This TCR came from a woman over 75 in good health. This sequence joins TRBV24-1 and TRBJ2-5; 8 positions match TRBD1. Source material: blood. CDR3 DNA sequence: TGTGCCACCAGTGAGACAGGGGCGGAAAAGACCCAGTACTTC. Amino acids: CATSETGAEKTQYF.